This T cell receptor (beta chain) was profiled in a study of blood T cell repertoires in COVID-19. Overall study: The United States, Italy and Spain were the sources of the acute and convalescent COVID-19 samples. Sources were T cells, B-cell-depleted T cells, or PBMCs; the material itself was cDNA or gDNA.

The CDR3 has 14 amino acids. CDR1 is MNHEY, CDR2 SMNVEV, per germline (reference sequence). The V and J ends lost 2 bases and 0 bases respectively, with 5 bases between them. In the source study's methods: Amplified reference gene primers provided the basis for estimating nucleated cell counts. Clones were sequenced by immunoSEQ multiplex PCR, and TCRdb holds only the in-frame ones, with some missing. V, J and clone size derive from that table, while D and trimming were established from the DNA sequence. The repertoire holds around 70,000 clones, with more than 85% as singletons. Seattle researchers signed up patients amid active infection and tracked them longitudinally.

Sequenced: peripheral blood. The sequence came from a man aged 50-60 years with COVID-19, enrolled during active disease. The rearrangement joins TRBV27 to TRBJ2-1, with no clear D. The CDR3 coding sequence is TGTGCCAGCAGTTTAGCGAGCTCCTACAATGAGCAGTTCTTC. Its protein product is CASSLASSYNEQFF.